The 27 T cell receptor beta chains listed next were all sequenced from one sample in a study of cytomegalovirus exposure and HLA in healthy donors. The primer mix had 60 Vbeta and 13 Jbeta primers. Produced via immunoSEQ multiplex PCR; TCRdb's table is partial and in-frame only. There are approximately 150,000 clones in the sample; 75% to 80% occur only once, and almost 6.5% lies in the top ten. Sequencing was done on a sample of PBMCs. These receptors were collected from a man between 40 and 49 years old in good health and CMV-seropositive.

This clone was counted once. CDR3 in amino acids: CASSGRTSGTGELFF. As DNA, the CDR3 is TGTGCCAGCAGCGGACGGACTAGCGGGACCGGGGAGCTGTTTTTT. The chain carries TRBV7-2 and TRBJ2-2, with 11 positions matching TRBD2. This CDR3 has 15 amino acids. Trimming cost V 5 bases and J 5 bases; bases outside gene matches: 4. Germline CDR1 and CDR2: SGHTA and FQGNSA.

The CDR3, as DNA: TGTGCCAGCAGCTTTGGGCCCAACACCGGGGAGCTGTTTTTT. Its translation: CASSFGPNTGELFF. The chain links TRBV9 to TRBJ2-2; D gene unclear. CDR3 length equals 14 residues. The germline gives CDR1 SGDLS, CDR2 YYNGEE. V was trimmed by 4 bases and J by 2 bases, leaving 9 bases between them.

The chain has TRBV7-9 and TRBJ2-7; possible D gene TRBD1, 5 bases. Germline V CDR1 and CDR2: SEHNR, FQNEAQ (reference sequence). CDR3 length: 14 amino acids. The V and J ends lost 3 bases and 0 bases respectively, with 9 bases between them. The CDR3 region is CASSLGQASYEQYF. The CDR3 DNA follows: TGTGCCAGCAGCTTGGGGCAGGCCTCCTACGAGCAGTACTTC.

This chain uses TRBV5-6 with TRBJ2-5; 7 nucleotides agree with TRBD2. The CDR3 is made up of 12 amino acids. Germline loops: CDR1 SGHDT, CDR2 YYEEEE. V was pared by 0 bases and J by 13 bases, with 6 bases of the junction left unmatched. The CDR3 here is CASSLGRGLRYF. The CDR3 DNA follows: TGTGCCAGCAGCTTGGGAAGGGGACTACGGTACTTC.

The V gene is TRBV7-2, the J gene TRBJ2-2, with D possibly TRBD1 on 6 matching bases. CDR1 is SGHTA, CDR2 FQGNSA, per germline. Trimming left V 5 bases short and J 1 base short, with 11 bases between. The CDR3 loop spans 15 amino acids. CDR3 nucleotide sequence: TGTGCCAGCAGCCCGGGACACCAGAACACCGGGGAGCTGTTTTTT. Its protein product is CASSPGHQNTGELFF.

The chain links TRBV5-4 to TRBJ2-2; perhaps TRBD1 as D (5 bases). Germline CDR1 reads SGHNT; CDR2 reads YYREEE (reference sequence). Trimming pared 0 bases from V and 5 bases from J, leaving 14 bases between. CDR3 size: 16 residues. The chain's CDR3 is CASSLATVGLTGELFF. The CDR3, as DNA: TGTGCCAGCAGCTTGGCGACAGTCGGGTTAACCGGGGAGCTGTTTTTT.

The CDR3 spells CASSLERTSGSGETQYF. The CDR3 DNA sequence: TGTGCCAGCAGCTTAGAGCGGACTAGCGGGAGCGGGGAGACCCAGTACTTC. The gene calls are TRBV7-9 and TRBJ2-5; 13 nucleotides line up with TRBD2. CDR1 SEHNR and CDR2 FQNEAQ come from the germline V gene (reference sequence). V trimming: 1 base; J trimming: 5 bases; junction bases outside the gene matches: 7. This CDR3 has 17 amino acids.

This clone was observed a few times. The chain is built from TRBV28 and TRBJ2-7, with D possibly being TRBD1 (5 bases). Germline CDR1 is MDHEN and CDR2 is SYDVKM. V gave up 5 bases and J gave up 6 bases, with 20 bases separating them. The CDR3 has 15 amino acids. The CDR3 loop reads CASSRPAGLPGEQYF. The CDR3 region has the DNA TGTGCCAGCAGTCGCCCCGCAGGGCTGCCCGGCGAGCAGTACTTC.

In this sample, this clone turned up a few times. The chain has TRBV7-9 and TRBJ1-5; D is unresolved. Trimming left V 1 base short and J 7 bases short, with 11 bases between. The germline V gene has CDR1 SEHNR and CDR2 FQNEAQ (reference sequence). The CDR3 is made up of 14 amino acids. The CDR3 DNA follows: TGTGCCAGCAGCTTAGGTAGGGCGGGCCAGCCCCAGCATTTT. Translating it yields CASSLGRAGQPQHF.

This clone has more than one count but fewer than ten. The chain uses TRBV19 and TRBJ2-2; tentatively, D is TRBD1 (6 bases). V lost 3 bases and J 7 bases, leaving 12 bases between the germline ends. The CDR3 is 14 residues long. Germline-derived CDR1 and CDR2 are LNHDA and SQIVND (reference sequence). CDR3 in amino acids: CASSMGTFIGELFF. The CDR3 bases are TGTGCCAGTAGTATGGGGACATTTATCGGGGAGCTGTTTTTT.

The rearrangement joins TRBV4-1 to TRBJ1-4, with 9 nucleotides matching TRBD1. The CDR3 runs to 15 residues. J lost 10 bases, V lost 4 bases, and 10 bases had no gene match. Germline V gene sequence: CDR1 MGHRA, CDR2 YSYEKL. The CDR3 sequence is CASSPTGTGGGKLFF. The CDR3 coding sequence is TGCGCCAGCAGCCCCACAGGAACAGGGGGCGGAAAACTGTTTTTT.

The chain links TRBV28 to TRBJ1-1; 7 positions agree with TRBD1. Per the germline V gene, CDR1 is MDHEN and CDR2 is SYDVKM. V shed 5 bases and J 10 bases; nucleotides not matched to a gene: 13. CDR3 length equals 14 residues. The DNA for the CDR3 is TGTGCCAGCAGTCCCACTGACAGGGTGAGGCGAGCTTTCTTT. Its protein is CASSPTDRVRRAFF.

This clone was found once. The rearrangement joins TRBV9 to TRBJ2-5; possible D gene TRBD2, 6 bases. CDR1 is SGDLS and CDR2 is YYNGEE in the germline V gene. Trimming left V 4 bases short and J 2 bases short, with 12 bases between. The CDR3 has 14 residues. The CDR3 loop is CASSLRDWQETQYF. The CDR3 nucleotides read TGTGCCAGCAGCCTACGGGACTGGCAAGAGACCCAGTACTTC.

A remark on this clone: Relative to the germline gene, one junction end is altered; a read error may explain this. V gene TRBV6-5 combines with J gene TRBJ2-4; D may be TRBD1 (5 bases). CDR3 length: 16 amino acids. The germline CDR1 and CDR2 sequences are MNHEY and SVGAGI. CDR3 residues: CASSYTVGAAKNSQYF. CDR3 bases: TGTGCCAGCAGTTATACGGTTGGGGCGGCCAAAAACAGTCAGTACTTC.

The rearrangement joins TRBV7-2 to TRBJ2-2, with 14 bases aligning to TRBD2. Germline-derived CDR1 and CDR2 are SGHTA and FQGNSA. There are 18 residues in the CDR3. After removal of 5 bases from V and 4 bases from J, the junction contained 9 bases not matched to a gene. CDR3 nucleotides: TGTGCCAGCAGCCTCGCCCGGGGACTAGCGGGAGCCACCGGGGAGCTGTTTTTT. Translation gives CASSLARGLAGATGELFF.

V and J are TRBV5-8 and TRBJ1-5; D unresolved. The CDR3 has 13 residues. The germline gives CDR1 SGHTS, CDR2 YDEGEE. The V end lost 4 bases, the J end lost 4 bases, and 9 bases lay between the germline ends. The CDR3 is CASSPRQNQPQHF. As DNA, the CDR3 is TGTGCCAGCAGCCCCAGACAAAATCAGCCCCAGCATTTT.

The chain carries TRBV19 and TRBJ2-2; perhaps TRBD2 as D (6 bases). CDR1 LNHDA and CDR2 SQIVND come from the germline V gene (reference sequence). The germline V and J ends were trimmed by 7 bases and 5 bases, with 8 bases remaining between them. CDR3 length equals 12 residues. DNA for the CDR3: TGTGCCAGTAATGGGAGGACCGGGGAGCTGTTTTTT. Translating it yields CASNGRTGELFF. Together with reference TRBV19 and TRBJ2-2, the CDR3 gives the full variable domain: DGGITQSPKYLFRKEGQNVTLSCEQNLNHDAMYWYRQDPGQGLRLIYYSQIVNDFQKGDIAEGYSVSREKKESFPLTVTSAQKNPTAFYLCASNGRTGELFFGEGSRLTVL.

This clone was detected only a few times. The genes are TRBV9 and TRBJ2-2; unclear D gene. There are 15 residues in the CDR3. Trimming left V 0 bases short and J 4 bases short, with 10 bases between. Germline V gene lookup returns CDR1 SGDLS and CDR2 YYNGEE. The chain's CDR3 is CASSVGSAPTGELFF. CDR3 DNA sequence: TGTGCCAGCAGCGTAGGGAGTGCTCCCACCGGGGAGCTGTTTTTT.

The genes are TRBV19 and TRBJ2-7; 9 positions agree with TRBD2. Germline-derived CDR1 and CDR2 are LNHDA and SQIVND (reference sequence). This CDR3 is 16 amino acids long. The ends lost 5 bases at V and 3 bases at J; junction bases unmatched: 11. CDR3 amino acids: CASSPLGGGVNYEQYF. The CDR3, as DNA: TGTGCCAGTAGTCCCTTAGGCGGGGGGGTAAACTACGAGCAGTACTTC.

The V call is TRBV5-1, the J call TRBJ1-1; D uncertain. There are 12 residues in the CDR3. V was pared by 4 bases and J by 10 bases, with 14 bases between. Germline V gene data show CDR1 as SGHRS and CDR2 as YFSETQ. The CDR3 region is CASSALRGTAFF. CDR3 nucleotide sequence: TGCGCCAGCAGCGCCCTCCGGGGTACAGCTTTCTTT.

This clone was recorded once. The CDR3 DNA follows: TGTGCCAGCAGCGTACACAGCAATCAGCCCCAGCATTTT. Its translation is CASSVHSNQPQHF. The chain recombines TRBV11-2 with TRBJ1-5; D not certain. V was shortened by 5 bases and J by 1 base, with 6 bases between the two germline ends. CDR1 SGHAT and CDR2 FQNNGV come from the germline V gene. There are 13 residues in the CDR3.

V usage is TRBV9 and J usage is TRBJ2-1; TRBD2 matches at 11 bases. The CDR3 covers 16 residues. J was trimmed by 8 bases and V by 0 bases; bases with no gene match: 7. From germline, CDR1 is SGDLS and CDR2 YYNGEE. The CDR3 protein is CASSVGLLAGGYEQFF. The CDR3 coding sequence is TGTGCCAGCAGCGTAGGTTTGCTAGCGGGAGGTTATGAGCAGTTCTTC.

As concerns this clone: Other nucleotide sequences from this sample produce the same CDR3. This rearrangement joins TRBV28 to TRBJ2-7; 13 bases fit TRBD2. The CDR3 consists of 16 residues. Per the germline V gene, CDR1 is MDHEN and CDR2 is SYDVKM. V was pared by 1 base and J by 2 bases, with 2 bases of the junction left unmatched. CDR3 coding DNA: TGTGCCAGCAGTTTATCGGGACTAGCGGGAACCTACGAGCAGTACTTC. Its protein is CASSLSGLAGTYEQYF.

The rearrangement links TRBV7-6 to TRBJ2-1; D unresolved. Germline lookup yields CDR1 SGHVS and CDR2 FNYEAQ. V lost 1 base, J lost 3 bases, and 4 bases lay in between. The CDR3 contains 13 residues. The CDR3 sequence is CASSLGLYNEQFF. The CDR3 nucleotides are TGTGCCAGCAGCTTAGGTCTCTACAATGAGCAGTTCTTC.

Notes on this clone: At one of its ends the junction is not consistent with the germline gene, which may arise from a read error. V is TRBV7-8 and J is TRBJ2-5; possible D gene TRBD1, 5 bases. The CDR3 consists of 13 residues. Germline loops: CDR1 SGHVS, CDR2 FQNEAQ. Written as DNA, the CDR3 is TGTGCAGGGGCAGACCAGTACCAAGAGGCCCAGTACTTC. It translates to CAGADQYQEAQYF.

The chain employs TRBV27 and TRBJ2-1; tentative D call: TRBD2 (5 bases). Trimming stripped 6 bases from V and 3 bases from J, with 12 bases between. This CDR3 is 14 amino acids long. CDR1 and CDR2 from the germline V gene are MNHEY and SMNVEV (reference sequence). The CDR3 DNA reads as TGTGCCAGCAGCGTCCTTGGACTCTACAATGAGCAGTTCTTC. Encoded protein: CASSVLGLYNEQFF.

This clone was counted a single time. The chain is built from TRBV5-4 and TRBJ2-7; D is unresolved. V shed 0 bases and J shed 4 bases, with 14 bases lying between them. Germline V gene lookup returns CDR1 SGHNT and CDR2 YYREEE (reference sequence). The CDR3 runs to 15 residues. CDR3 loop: CASSLGPGVMYEQYF. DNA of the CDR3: TGTGCCAGCAGCTTGGGGCCAGGCGTGATGTACGAGCAGTACTTC.